This note documents a single T cell receptor (beta chain) sequence. Its antigen is unidentified. As to time point: blood 4 weeks post-SBRT, at nephrectomy. The treatment: 15 Gy SBRT to primary tumor, nephrectomy 4 weeks later. Radiation-treated patients gave blood at baseline, week 2 and week 4. The data derive from a study of radiation and T cells in renal cell carcinoma. Trimming removed 0 bases at V and 3 bases at J, with 14 bases between. CDR1 and CDR2 from the germline V gene are SGHDN and FVKESK. The CDR3 loop spans 16 amino acids. Study findings and constraints: In blood, top tumor clones expanded by 2 weeks, shrinking by 4.

The assay was immunoSEQ multiplex PCR, and TCRdb's table has in-frame clones only and misses some. Counted here are approximately 86,000 clones, 70% to 90% occurring once; the ten biggest clones make up 9.4%. This chain connects TRBV14 to TRBJ1-1, with D tentatively TRBD1 (5 bases). The sequence was collected from a man between 45 and 60 years old with renal cell carcinoma. Here the sequenced sample was blood, taken from a patient whose treatment included radiotherapy and nephrectomy. The CDR3 DNA reads as TGTGCCAGCAGCCAAGATAATCGGGGCGTGGACACTGAAGCTTTCTTT. This gives the protein CASSQDNRGVDTEAFF.